This T cell receptor (beta chain) was captured in a study of T cell repertoires in cytomegalovirus infection (dated by TCRdb to the late 2010s). Regarding the research as a whole: The peptide stimulations were aimed at well-studied HLA-B-restricted epitopes as well as recently identified HLA-C-restricted CMV epitopes, whose presentation resists viral immunomodulation. Because public TCR beta signatures pointed to carriage of CMV infection together with the matching HLA type, the HLA type of each donor mattered for the analysis.

The germline V gene (reference sequence) gives CDR1 as MNHEY and CDR2 as SMNVEV. Measured from the cysteine to the phenylalanine, the CDR3 is 12 residues long. This entry keeps only the CDR3 DNA: 36 bases, framed from base 1. Between the V and J ends, shortened by 2 bases and 14 bases respectively, the junction contains 13 bases. Remarks on this clonotype: Its antigen remains unidentified. No much larger clonotype is one base removed from it; base qualities were not supplied.

Taken with the paper, the label for treatment or condition translates to: in vitro stimulation with specific CMV peptide epitopes to enrich CMV-specific T cells. The study at large found these results: In both this cohort and an independent 352-donor cohort, the cumulative frequency of public TCR beta family members distinguished carriers of CMV infection plus the relevant HLA type. In the ex vivo response, HLA-C-restricted CMV-specific TCR beta clonotypes were dominant, and in two of eight donors the single most frequent clonotype came from this HLA-C-restricted group.

The instrument was an Illumina HiSeq 1500. TCRdb applied fastp at Q25 and MiXCR to the public reads, then kept only in-frame beta chains. Merged by CDR3 protein, the rows form single entries marked with the most common genes and DNA. This sample lists around 100,000 distinct CDR3 sequences; roughly 41% were detected once. In total, the top ten clones hold about 76% of the sample. The specimen was CD8+ T cells from cultured PBMCs, collected from culture after CMV antigen stimulation. The source is a human donor in good health (CMV status not recorded). Some clones in this sample may be carry-over from other donors' samples. This receptor chain uses TRBV27 and TRBJ2-1; the D gene is perhaps TRBD1, on 5 matching bases. The CDR3 region reads CASSLGQGREFF. The DNA sequence follows: TGTGCCAGCAGTTTAGGGCAGGGAAGGGAGTTCTTC.